The T cell receptor beta chain described here comes from a study of response to subunit inactivated influenza vaccine. Points from the study as a whole: Authors suggested each seasonal influenza vaccination recruits few new T cells.

V lost 1 base and J lost 4; bases outside the gene matches: 12. The CDR3 runs 18 residues. Per germline, CDR1 LGHNA and CDR2 YSLEER. As concerns this clonotype: Its cognate antigen is unknown.

One entry per CDR3 protein results from TCRdb running MiXCR on the RT-PCR reads. This table has fewer than 600,000 distinct CDR3 sequences, approximately 7.3% appearing once. The specimen was PBMCs from blood, collected less than 30 months after vaccination. The origin of this receptor is a man aged 50-75 years who received an inactivated influenza vaccine. V usage is TRBV4-3 and J usage is TRBJ2-3; the match to TRBD1 covers 9 bases. The CDR3 DNA reads TGCGCCAGCAGCCAAGTATTTACAGGGGGCTTTGAGTCAGATACGCAGTATTTT. Its protein is CASSQVFTGGFESDTQYF.